A selection of T cell receptor beta chains follows, all from one sample in a study of T cell responses to AZD1222 COVID-19 vaccine. Data came from immunoSEQ multiplex PCR; TCRdb stores just in-frame clones and leaves some out. This table has about 150,000 clones, about 91% appearing once. Sequenced material: peripheral blood, taken on day 0 of AZD1222 vaccination. The receptors derive from an adult in good health. Each CDR3 is given with its conserved first and last residue. D genes are given only for firm matches. Size values are once, few and many counts, or a class for expanded clones, and some rows have none.

D: TRBD1
J: TRBJ2-7
size: NA
V: TRBV4-1
DNA: TGCGCCAGCAGCCAAGAAGAGGCAGGGGGATACTACGAGCAGTACTTC
CDR3: CASSQEEAGGYYEQYF

D: TRBD2
J: TRBJ2-3
size: NA
V: TRBV5-6
DNA: TGTGCCAGCGTGTTTTGGGGGAGGGTCCGCACCCATACGCAGTATTTT
CDR3: CASVFWGRVRTHTQYF

D: NA
J: TRBJ1-2
size: NA
V: TRBV6-1
DNA: TGTGCCAGCAGTGAGTGGGACGCAGCTAACTATGGCTACACCTTC
CDR3: CASSEWDAANYGYTF

D: NA
J: TRBJ2-7
size: NA
V: TRBV14
DNA: TGTGCCAGCAGCCAACCACTTACCTACGAGCAGTACTTC
CDR3: CASSQPLTYEQYF

D: TRBD2
J: TRBJ2-7
size: NA
V: TRBV7-2
DNA: TGTGCCAGCAGCTTACAAAGCGGGACGCCAAACTACGAGCAGTACTTC
CDR3: CASSLQSGTPNYEQYF

D: TRBD1
J: TRBJ2-5
size: NA
V: TRBV11-3
DNA: TGTGCCAGCAGCTTAGGCTCCGACAGGGCCGAGACCCAGTACTTC
CDR3: CASSLGSDRAETQYF

D: NA
J: TRBJ2-7
size: NA
V: TRBV9
DNA: TGTGCCAGCAGCGTGGTAGGGGATTCCTACGAGCAGTACTTC
CDR3: CASSVVGDSYEQYF

D: TRBD2
J: TRBJ2-1
size: NA
V: TRBV24-1
DNA: TGTGCCACCAGTGCCCCCCCCGGGAGGTCTAGCGGGGTTTACAATGAGCAGTTCTTC
CDR3: CATSAPPGRSSGVYNEQFF

D: NA
J: TRBJ2-1
size: once
V: TRBV7-2
DNA: TGTGCCAGCAGCTCCCGGGAGAATGAGCAGTTCTTC
CDR3: CASSSRENEQFF

D: TRBD1
J: TRBJ1-1
size: NA
V: TRBV2
DNA: TGTGCCAGCTGGACAGGGGTGGATCCACGAACTGAAGCTTTCTTT
CDR3: CASWTGVDPRTEAFF

D: NA
J: TRBJ2-7
size: NA
V: TRBV12-5
DNA: TGTGCTAGTGGTTTGGGGGGGGACAGAGGCGAGCAGTACTTC
CDR3: CASGLGGDRGEQYF

D: NA
J: TRBJ2-2
size: NA
V: TRBV11-2
DNA: TGTGCCAGCAGCTTTGAGCCCGTGGGGCTGTTTTTT
CDR3: CASSFEPVGLFF

D: TRBD2
J: TRBJ2-1
size: NA
V: TRBV27
DNA: TGTGCCAGCAGCCATCCGGGACTAGCGGGGGGACGTGAGCAGTTCTTC
CDR3: CASSHPGLAGGREQFF

D: NA
J: TRBJ1-2
size: NA
V: TRBV10-3
DNA: TGTGCCATCAGTGAGCACGGACAGACCCAGAACCTCAACTATGGCTACACCTTC
CDR3: CAISEHGQTQNLNYGYTF

D: TRBD1
J: TRBJ2-3
size: NA
V: TRBV5-1
DNA: TGCGCCAGCAGCCTCAGGGGACAGGGGACTAGCACAGATACGCAGTATTTT
CDR3: CASSLRGQGTSTDTQYF

D: NA
J: TRBJ1-2
size: NA
V: TRBV9
DNA: TGTGCCAGCAGCGTAAGAGACCACTATGGCTACACCTTC
CDR3: CASSVRDHYGYTF

D: NA
J: TRBJ2-1
size: NA
V: TRBV11-3
DNA: TGTGCCAGCAGCCGTCAACTTTCTTCCTACAATGAGCAGTTCTTC
CDR3: CASSRQLSSYNEQFF

D: NA
J: TRBJ1-4
size: NA
V: TRBV5-1
DNA: TGCGCCAGCAGCTCGGCAGGGGCAACTAATGAAAAACTGTTTTTT
CDR3: CASSSAGATNEKLFF

D: NA
J: TRBJ1-1
size: NA
V: TRBV9
DNA: TGTGCCAGCAGCCCCGGGACGGGAAACACTGAAGCTTTCTTT
CDR3: CASSPGTGNTEAFF

D: NA
J: TRBJ1-5
size: NA
V: TRBV7-2
DNA: TGTGCCAGCAGCTTAGAGGGGGTCGGAGGTCAGCCCCAGCATTTT
CDR3: CASSLEGVGGQPQHF

D: NA
J: TRBJ1-3
size: NA
V: TRBV4-1
DNA: TGCGCCAGCAGCCAAGAAATCGGCTGGGGAAACACCATATATTTT
CDR3: CASSQEIGWGNTIYF

D: TRBD1
J: TRBJ2-1
size: NA
V: TRBV7-2
DNA: TGTGCCAGCAGCTCGGGACAGACAACTGTGGATGAGCAGTTCTTC
CDR3: CASSSGQTTVDEQFF